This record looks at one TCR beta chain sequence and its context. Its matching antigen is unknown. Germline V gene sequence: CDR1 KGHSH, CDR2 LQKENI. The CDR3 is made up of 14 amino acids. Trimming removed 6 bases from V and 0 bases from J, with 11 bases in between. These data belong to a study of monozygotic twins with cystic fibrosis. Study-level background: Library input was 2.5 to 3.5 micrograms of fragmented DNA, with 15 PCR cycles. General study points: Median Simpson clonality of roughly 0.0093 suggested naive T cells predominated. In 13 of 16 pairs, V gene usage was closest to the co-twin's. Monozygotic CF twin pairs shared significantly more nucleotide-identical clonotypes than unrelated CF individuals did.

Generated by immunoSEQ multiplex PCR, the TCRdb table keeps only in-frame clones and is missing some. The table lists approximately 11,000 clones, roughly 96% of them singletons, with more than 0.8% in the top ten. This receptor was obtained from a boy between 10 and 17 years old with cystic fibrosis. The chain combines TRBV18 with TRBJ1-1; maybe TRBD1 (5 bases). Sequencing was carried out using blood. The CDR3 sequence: CASSASTVNTEAFF. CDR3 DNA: TGTGCCAGCTCGGCTTCGACAGTGAACACTGAAGCTTTCTTT.